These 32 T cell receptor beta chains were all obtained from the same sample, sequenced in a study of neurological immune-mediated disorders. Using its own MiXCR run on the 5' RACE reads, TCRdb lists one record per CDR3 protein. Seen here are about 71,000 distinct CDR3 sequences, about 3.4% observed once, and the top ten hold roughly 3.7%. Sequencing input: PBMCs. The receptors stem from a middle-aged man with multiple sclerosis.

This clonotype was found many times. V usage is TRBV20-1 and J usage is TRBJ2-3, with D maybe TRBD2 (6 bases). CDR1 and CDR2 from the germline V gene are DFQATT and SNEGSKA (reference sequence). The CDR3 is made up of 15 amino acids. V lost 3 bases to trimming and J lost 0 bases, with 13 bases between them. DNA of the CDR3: TGCAGTGCTAGGTGGGGAGGAACTAGCACAGATACGCAGTATTTT. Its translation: CSARWGGTSTDTQYF.

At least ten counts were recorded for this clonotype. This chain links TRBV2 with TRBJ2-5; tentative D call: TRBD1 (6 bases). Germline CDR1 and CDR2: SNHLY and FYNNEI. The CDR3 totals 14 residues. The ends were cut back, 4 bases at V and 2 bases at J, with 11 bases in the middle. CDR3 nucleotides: TGTGCCAGCAGTGGGACAGAATATCAAGAGACCCAGTACTTC. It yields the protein CASSGTEYQETQYF.

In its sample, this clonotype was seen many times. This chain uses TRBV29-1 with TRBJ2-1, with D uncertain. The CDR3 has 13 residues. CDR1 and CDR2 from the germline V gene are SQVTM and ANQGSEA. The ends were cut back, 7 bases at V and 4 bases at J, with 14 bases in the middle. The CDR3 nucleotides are TGCAGCGCCGACCGCGGCCATTACAATGAGCAGTTCTTC. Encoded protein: CSADRGHYNEQFF.

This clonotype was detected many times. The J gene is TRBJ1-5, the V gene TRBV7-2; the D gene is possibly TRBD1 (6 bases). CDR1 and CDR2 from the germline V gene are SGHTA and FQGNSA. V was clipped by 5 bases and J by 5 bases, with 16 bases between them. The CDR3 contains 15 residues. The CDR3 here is CASSLRGGLDQPQHF. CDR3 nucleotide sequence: TGTGCCAGCAGCCTAAGGGGGGGCTTGGATCAGCCCCAGCATTTT.

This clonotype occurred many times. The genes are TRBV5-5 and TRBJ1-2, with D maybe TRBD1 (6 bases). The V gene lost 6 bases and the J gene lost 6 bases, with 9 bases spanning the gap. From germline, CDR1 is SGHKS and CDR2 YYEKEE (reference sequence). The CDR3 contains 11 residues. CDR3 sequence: CASTYRDGYTF. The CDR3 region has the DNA TGTGCCAGCACCTACAGGGATGGCTACACCTTC.

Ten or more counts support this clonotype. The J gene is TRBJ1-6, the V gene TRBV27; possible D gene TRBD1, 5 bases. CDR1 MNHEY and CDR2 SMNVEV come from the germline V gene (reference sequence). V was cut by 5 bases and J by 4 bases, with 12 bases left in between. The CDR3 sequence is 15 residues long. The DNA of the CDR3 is TGTGCCAGCAGTCCCTCGGGGCGGTATAATTCACCCCTCCACTTT. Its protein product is CASSPSGRYNSPLHF.

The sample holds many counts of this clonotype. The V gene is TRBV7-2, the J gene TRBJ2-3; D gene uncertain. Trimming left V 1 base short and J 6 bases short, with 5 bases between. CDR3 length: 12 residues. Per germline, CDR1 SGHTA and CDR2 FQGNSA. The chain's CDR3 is CASSLGVDTQYF. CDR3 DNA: TGTGCCAGCAGCTTAGGTGTGGATACGCAGTATTTT.

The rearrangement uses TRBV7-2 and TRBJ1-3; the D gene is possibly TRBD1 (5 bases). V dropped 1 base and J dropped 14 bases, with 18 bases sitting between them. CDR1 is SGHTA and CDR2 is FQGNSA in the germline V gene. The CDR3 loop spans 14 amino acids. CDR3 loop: CASSLGRFTGTLYF. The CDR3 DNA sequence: TGTGCCAGCAGCTTAGGGAGATTTACCGGGACTTTATATTTT.

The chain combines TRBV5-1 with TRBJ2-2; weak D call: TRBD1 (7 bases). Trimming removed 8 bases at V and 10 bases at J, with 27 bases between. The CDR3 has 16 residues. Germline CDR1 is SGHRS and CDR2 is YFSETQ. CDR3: CASFRGRQGLNPELFF. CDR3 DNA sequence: TGCGCCAGTTTCCGAGGCCGACAGGGACTGAATCCGGAGCTGTTTTTT. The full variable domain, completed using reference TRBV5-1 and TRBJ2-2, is KAGVTQTPRYLIKTRGQQVTLSCSPISGHRSVSWYQQTPGQGLQFLFEYFSETQRNKGNFPGRFSGRQFSNSRSEMNVSTLELGDSALYLCASFRGRQGLNPELFFGEGSRLTVL.

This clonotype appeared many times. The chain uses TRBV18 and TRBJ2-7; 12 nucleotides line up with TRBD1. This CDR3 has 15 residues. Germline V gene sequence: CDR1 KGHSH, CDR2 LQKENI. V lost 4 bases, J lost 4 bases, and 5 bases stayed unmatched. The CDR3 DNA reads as TGTGCCAGCTCACAACCGGGACAGGGGGCTTACGAGCAGTACTTC. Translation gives CASSQPGQGAYEQYF.

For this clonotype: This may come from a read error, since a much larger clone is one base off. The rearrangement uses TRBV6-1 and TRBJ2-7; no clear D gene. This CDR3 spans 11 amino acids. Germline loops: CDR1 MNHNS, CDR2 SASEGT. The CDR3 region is CDSSDHYEQYF. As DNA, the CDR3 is TGTGACAGCAGTGACCACTACGAGCAGTACTTC.

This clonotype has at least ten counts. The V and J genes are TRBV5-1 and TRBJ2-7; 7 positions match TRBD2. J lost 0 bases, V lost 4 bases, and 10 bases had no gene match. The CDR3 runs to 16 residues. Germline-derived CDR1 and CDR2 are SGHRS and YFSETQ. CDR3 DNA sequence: TGCGCCAGCAGCCCGATGGGACTACCGAGCTCCTACGAGCAGTACTTC. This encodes CASSPMGLPSSYEQYF.

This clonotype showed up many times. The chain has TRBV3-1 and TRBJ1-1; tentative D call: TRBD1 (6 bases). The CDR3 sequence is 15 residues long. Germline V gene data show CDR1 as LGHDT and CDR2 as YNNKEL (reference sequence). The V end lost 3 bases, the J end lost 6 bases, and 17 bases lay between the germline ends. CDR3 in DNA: TGTGCCAGCAGCCACCTGGGGCAGGGGCGATCTGAAGCTTTCTTT. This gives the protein CASSHLGQGRSEAFF.

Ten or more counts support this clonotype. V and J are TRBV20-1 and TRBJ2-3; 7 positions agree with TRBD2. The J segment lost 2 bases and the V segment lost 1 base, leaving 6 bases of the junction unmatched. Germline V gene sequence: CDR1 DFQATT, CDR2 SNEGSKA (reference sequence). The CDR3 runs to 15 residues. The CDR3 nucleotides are TGCAGTGCTAGAGTGGCGGGGGAGGCCACAGATACGCAGTATTTT. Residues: CSARVAGEATDTQYF.

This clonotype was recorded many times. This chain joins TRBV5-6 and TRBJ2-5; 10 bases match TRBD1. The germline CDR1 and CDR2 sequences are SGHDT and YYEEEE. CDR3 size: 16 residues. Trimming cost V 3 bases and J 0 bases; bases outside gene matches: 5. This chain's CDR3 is CASSSWTGGYQETQYF. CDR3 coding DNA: TGTGCCAGCAGCTCCTGGACAGGGGGGTACCAAGAGACCCAGTACTTC.

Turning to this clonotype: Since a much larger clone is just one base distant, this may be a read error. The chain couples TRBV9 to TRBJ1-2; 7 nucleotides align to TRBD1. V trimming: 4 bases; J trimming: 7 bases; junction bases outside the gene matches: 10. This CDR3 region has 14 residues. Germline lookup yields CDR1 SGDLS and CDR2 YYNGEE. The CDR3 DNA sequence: TGTGCCAGCAGCCCGGGAAAGGGGGCAGGTGGCTACACCTTC. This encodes CASSPGKGAGGYTF.

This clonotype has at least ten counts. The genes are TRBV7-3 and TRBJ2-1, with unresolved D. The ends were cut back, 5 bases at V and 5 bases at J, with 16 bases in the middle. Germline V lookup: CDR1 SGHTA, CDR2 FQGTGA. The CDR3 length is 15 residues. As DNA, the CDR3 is TGTGCCAGCAGCCCCCTGCCGAGAACCGACAATGAGCAGTTCTTC. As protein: CASSPLPRTDNEQFF.

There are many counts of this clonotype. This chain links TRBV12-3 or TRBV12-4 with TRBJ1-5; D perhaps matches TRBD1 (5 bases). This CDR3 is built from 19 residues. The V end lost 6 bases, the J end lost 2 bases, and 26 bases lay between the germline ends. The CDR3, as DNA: TGTGCCAGCAGACCCCCAGGGCTGGCAGGGCGAATTGGCAATCAGCCCCAGCATTTT. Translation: CASRPPGLAGRIGNQPQHF.

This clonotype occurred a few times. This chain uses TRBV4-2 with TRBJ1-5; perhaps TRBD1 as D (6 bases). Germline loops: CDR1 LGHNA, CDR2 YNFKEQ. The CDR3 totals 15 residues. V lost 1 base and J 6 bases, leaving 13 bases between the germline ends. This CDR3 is CASSQGGGASQPQHF. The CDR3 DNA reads TGTGCCAGCAGCCAAGGGGGGGGGGCGAGTCAGCCCCAGCATTTT.

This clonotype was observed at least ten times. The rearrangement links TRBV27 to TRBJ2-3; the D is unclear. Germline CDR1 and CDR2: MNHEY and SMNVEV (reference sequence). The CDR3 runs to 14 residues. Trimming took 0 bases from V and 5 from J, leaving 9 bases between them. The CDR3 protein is CASSLSDPVDTQYF. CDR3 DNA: TGTGCCAGCAGTTTATCGGACCCGGTAGATACGCAGTATTTT.

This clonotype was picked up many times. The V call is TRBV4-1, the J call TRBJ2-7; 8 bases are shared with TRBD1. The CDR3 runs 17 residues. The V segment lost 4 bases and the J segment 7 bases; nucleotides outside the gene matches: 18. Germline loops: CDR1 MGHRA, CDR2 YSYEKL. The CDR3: CASSPPDGTGGEGEQYF. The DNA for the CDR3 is TGCGCCAGCAGCCCTCCCGATGGGACAGGCGGGGAAGGAGAGCAGTACTTC.

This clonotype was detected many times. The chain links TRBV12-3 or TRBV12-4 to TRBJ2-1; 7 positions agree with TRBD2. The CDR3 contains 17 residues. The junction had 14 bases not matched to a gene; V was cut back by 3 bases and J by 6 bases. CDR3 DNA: TGTGCCAGCAGTTTTACTGTCCGCGGGACTAACCGCAATGAGCAGTTCTTC. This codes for CASSFTVRGTNRNEQFF.

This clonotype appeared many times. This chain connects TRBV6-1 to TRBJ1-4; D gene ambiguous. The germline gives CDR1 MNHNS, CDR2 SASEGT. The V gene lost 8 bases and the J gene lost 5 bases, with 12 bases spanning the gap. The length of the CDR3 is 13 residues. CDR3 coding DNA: TGTGCCAGCCTCGGCTGGTCGAATGAAAAACTGTTTTTT. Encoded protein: CASLGWSNEKLFF.

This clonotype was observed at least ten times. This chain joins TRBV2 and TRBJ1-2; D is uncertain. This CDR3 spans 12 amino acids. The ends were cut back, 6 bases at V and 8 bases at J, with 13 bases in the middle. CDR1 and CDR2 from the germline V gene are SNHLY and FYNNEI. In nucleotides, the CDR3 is TGTGCCAGCAGGGATCTCCTGGGAGGCTACACCTTC. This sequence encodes CASRDLLGGYTF.

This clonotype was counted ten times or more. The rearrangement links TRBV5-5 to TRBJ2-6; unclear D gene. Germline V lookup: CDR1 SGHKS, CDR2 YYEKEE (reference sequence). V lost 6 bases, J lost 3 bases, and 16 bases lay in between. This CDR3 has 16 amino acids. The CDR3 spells CASNSPDGFGANVLTF. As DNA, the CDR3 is TGTGCCAGCAACTCCCCCGATGGGTTTGGGGCCAACGTCCTGACTTTC.

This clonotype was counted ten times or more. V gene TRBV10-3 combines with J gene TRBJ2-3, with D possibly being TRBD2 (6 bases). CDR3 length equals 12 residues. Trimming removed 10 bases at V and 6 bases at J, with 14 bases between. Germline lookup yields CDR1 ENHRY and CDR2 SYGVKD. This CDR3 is CATGGVADTQYF. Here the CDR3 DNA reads TGTGCCACCGGAGGGGTGGCGGATACGCAGTATTTT.

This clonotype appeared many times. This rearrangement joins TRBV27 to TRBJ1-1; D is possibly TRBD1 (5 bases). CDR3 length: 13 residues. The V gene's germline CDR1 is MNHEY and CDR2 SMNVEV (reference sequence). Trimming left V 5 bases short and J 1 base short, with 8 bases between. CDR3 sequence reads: CASSITGNTEAFF. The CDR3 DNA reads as TGTGCCAGCAGTATAACAGGGAACACTGAAGCTTTCTTT.

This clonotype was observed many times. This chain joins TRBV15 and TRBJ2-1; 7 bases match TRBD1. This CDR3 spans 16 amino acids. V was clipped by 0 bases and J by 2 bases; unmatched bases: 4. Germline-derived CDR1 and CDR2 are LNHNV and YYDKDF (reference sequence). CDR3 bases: TGTGCCACCAGCAGAGAGGACAGGTCAACCTACAATGAGCAGTTCTTC. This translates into CATSREDRSTYNEQFF.

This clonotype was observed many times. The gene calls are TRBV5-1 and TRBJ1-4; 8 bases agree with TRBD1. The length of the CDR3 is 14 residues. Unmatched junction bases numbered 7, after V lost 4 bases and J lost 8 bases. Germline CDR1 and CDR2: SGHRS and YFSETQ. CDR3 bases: TGCGCCAGCAGCGCTGGACAGGGAGGGGAAAAACTGTTTTTT. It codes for CASSAGQGGEKLFF.

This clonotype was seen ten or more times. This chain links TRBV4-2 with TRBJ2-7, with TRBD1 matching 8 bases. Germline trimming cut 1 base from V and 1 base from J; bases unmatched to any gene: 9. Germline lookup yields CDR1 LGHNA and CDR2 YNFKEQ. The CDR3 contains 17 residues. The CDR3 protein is CASSQVDRDLRSYEQYF. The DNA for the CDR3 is TGTGCCAGCAGCCAAGTGGACAGGGATTTGCGGTCCTACGAGCAGTACTTC.

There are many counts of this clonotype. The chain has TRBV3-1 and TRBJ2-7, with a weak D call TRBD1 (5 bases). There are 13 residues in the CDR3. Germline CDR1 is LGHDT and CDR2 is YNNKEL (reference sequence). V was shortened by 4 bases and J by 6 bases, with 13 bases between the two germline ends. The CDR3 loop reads CASSRQIEGEQYF. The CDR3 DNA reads TGTGCCAGCAGCCGACAGATCGAAGGCGAGCAGTACTTC.

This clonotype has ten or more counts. In DNA form, the CDR3 reads TGCAGTGCTTCGGGACTAGCGGGGTACACAGATACGCAGTATTTT. This translates into CSASGLAGYTDTQYF. The V gene is TRBV20-1, the J gene TRBJ2-3, with 13 bases identical to TRBD2. Germline V CDR1 and CDR2: DFQATT, SNEGSKA (reference sequence). With 5 bases clipped from V and 2 bases from J, the junction kept 4 bases outside the gene matches. The CDR3 has 15 amino acids.